This TCR beta chain was captured in a study of T cells in Graves' hyperthyroidism and ophthalmopathy. Germline CDR1 and CDR2: DFQATT and SNEGSKA (reference sequence). Trimming cost V 8 bases and J 0 bases, with 14 bases left between them. The CDR3 spans 14 residues. Each 10 ml fresh peripheral blood draw supplied the PBMCs. RNA transcripts gave rise to amplified TCR beta CDR3 regions. The HTBI primer set drove a first-round RT-PCR of the TCR CDR3. TCRdb used MiXCR to reprocess the multiplex PCR reads, holding one entry per CDR3 protein. Counted here are a few hundred thousand distinct CDR3 sequences, 14% occurring once; the ten biggest clones make up 15% to 20%. The table lists this clonotype with many counts.

This TCR came from a woman aged 25 to 39 with Graves' ophthalmopathy. The rearrangement links TRBV20-1 to TRBJ2-1; D might be TRBD2 (5 bases). The sample was blood. In nucleotides, the CDR3 is TGCAGTACCAGGAGGTCTACCTCCTACAATGAGCAGTTCTTC. It yields the protein CSTRRSTSYNEQFF.